This entry lists 15 T cell receptor beta chains sequenced from one sample in a study of blood T cells in healthy people across ages. Primed by a sample-barcoded 5' primer and a J-beta primer mix, a second PCR proceeded for roughly 7 to 11 cycles. In TCRdb, the 5' RACE reads were re-called with MiXCR into one record per CDR3 protein. The table has 1.4 million or so distinct CDR3 sequences, 42% seen once; the top ten hold around 4%. What was sequenced was blood. The receptors stem from a woman under 30 in good health.

The chain employs TRBV4-3 and TRBJ1-1; D unresolved. CDR1 is LGHNA and CDR2 is YSLEER in the germline V gene. CDR3 size: 14 residues. The germline V and J ends were trimmed by 1 base and 3 bases, with 9 bases remaining between them. CDR3 region: CASSQGNRDTEAFF. CDR3 sequence (DNA): TGCGCCAGCAGCCAAGGCAACAGAGACACTGAAGCTTTCTTT.

This clonotype was counted only a few times. The chain employs TRBV7-9 and TRBJ1-5; 7 nucleotides align to TRBD1. The CDR3 covers 17 residues. The V segment lost 4 bases and the J segment 4 bases; nucleotides outside the gene matches: 13. The V gene's germline CDR1 is SEHNR and CDR2 FQNEAQ (reference sequence). The CDR3 DNA reads TGTGCCAGCAGCTCCGAACAGGGGTGGTTTAGGAATCAGCCCCAGCATTTT. Its translation: CASSSEQGWFRNQPQHF.

The CDR3: CASIFSWDTEAFF. The CDR3 nucleotides read TGCGCCAGCATATTTTCTTGGGACACTGAAGCTTTCTTT. The chain joins TRBV10-1 to TRBJ1-1; D is unresolved. The CDR3 totals 13 residues. The ends were cut back, 7 bases at V and 3 bases at J, with 12 bases in the middle. CDR1 is WNHNN, CDR2 SYGVQD, per germline (reference sequence).

In nucleotides, the CDR3 is TGTGCCAGCAGTTACCGCCAGGGGAATTCACCCCTCCACTTT. It is translated as CASSYRQGNSPLHF. The chain carries TRBV6-5 and TRBJ1-6; maybe TRBD1 (6 bases). V lost 2 bases and J lost 7, with 9 bases in between. CDR1 is MNHEY and CDR2 is SVGAGI in the germline V gene. The CDR3 loop spans 14 amino acids.

The gene calls are TRBV11-1 and TRBJ2-7; 9 bases agree with TRBD2. The CDR3 is made up of 13 amino acids. Losses at the gene ends were 8 bases for V and 7 bases for J; bases not matched to a gene: 9. CDR1 and CDR2 (germline): SGHAT, FQDESV (reference sequence). CDR3 nucleotide sequence: TGTGCCAGCGGCCTAGCGGGAATCGGGGAGCAGTACTTC. Translated: CASGLAGIGEQYF. The complete variable domain, with remaining parts taken from reference TRBV11-1 and TRBJ2-7, reads EAEVAQSPRYKITEKSQAVAFWCDPISGHATLYWYRQILGQGPELLVQFQDESVVDDSQLPKDRFSAERLKGVDSTLKIQPAELGDSAMYLCASGLAGIGEQYFGPGTRLTVT.

J is TRBJ2-5 and V is TRBV20-1; 11 positions match TRBD1. Judging by the DNA end, TRBJ2-7 fits better; the J call may be wrong. The CDR3 sequence is 13 residues long. CDR1 is DFQATT and CDR2 is SNEGSKA in the germline V gene (reference sequence). CDR3 protein: CSALPGQGVEQYF. The DNA for the CDR3 is TGCAGTGCTCTCCCGGGACAGGGGGTCGAGCAGTACTTC.

This clonotype was counted only a few times. CDR3 residues: CASSFTSGTGEQYF. CDR3 bases: TGTGCCAGCAGCTTTACTAGCGGCACAGGGGAGCAGTACTTC. The J gene is TRBJ2-7, the V gene TRBV7-3; 8 bases match TRBD2. Losses at the gene ends were 3 bases for V and 7 bases for J; bases not matched to a gene: 8. The CDR3 has 14 residues. The V gene's germline CDR1 is SGHTA and CDR2 FQGTGA.

The V and J genes are TRBV9 and TRBJ2-1; tentatively, D is TRBD1 (6 bases). The end of the DNA aligns better with TRBJ2-7, so the J call may be wrong. Per the germline V gene, CDR1 is SGDLS and CDR2 is YYNGEE. The CDR3 is made up of 15 amino acids. The DNA of the CDR3 is TGTGCCAGCAGCACCTCCGGGACAACTTACAATGAGCAGTACTTC. It yields the protein CASSTSGTTYNEQYF.

The V and J genes are TRBV27 and TRBJ2-3; TRBD1 or TRBD2 may be the D gene (5 bases each). Trimming cost V 5 bases and J 5 bases, with 20 bases left between them. Germline V gene lookup returns CDR1 MNHEY and CDR2 SMNVEV (reference sequence). The CDR3 is 16 residues long. CDR3 amino acids: CASSPGTLPRQDTQYF. CDR3 DNA sequence: TGTGCCAGCAGTCCCGGGACGCTGCCACGCCAAGATACGCAGTATTTT.

The chain combines TRBV20-1 with TRBJ2-7; D is perhaps TRBD2 (5 bases). The CDR3 consists of 14 residues. The V and J ends lost 6 bases and 6 bases respectively, with 21 bases between them. Germline V lookup: CDR1 DFQATT, CDR2 SNEGSKA (reference sequence). CDR3 coding DNA: TGCAGTGCCCTAGTTCCGCGGGCTAGTTTCGAGCAGTACTTC. Its protein product is CSALVPRASFEQYF.

The J gene is TRBJ2-1, the V gene TRBV2, with 8 nucleotides matching TRBD2. CDR1 SNHLY and CDR2 FYNNEI come from the germline V gene. The CDR3 consists of 13 residues. Unmatched junction bases numbered 9, after V lost 10 bases and J lost 7 bases. CDR3 DNA sequence: TGTGCCACCCAGCGGGAGAGGTCAAATGAGCAGTTCTTC. Translating it yields CATQRERSNEQFF.

V usage is TRBV2 and J usage is TRBJ2-5; D remains unclear. CDR3 length: 14 amino acids. V lost 2 bases, J lost 0 bases, and 7 bases lay in between. CDR1 is SNHLY and CDR2 is FYNNEI in the germline V gene. The CDR3 region is CASSESAYQETQYF. The CDR3 region has the DNA TGTGCCAGCAGTGAATCGGCGTACCAAGAGACCCAGTACTTC.

This clonotype turned up a few times. This chain uses TRBV7-9 with TRBJ2-7; tentatively, D is TRBD2 (5 bases). Germline-derived CDR1 and CDR2 are SEHNR and FQNEAQ (reference sequence). The CDR3 is 13 residues long. Trimming removed 1 base at V and 5 bases at J, with 9 bases between. CDR3 nucleotides: TGTGCCAGCAGCTTAGGCTGGGAGAACGAGCAGTACTTC. Translated, it gives CASSLGWENEQYF.

In its sample, this clonotype was seen a few times. The gene calls are TRBV27 and TRBJ1-6; D is ambiguous. V was clipped by 6 bases and J by 10 bases, with 13 bases between them. The CDR3 has 13 amino acids. Germline V lookup: CDR1 MNHEY, CDR2 SMNVEV (reference sequence). This CDR3 is CASSPVEGSPLHF. The DNA of the CDR3 is TGTGCCAGCAGCCCAGTCGAAGGATCACCCCTCCACTTT.

This clonotype was found a few times. The rearrangement links TRBV9 to TRBJ2-1; 8 bases fit TRBD2. CDR3 length equals 17 residues. V was pared by 4 bases and J by 10 bases, with 19 bases of the junction left unmatched. The germline V gene encodes CDR1 SGDLS and CDR2 YYNGEE. CDR3 sequence: CASSLAMTVGGAYEQFF. CDR3 sequence (DNA): TGTGCCAGCAGCCTGGCGATGACTGTCGGGGGGGCATACGAGCAGTTCTTC.